This T cell receptor (beta chain) was observed in a study of radiotherapy plus CTLA-4 blockade in lung cancer. Turning to the study itself: In around 19% of patients, objective responses were seen; 31% had disease control. Study conclusions and caveats: Early shifts in blood T cell clones, with interferon-beta, reportedly predicted response best. In blood, after radiotherapy plus ipilimumab, tumor-derived TCR clones expanded.

Using immunoSEQ multiplex PCR, the repertoire was profiled, and TCRdb retains in-frame clones only, with some absent. Among roughly 76,000 clones listed, approximately 73% were seen once. A word on this clone: Its antigen is undetermined.

The junction had 3 bases not matched to a gene; V was cut back by 0 bases and J by 2 bases. Germline V gene sequence: CDR1 SGHRS, CDR2 YFSETQ. The CDR3 totals 17 residues. Those patients who had chemo-refractory metastatic non-small-cell lung cancer were given focal radiation along with CTLA-4 blockade through ipilimumab. The receptor comes from a human donor with non-small cell lung cancer whose response to radiotherapy plus ipilimumab could not be evaluated. The specimen was peripheral blood, collected from a patient treated with radiotherapy plus ipilimumab. The chain recombines TRBV5-1 with TRBJ2-1, with 12 bases that match TRBD2. CDR3 in amino acids: CASSLEASGRAYNEQFF. The CDR3 coding sequence is TGCGCCAGCAGCTTGGAGGCTAGCGGGAGGGCCTACAATGAGCAGTTCTTC. The full variable domain, rest sourced from reference TRBV5-1 and TRBJ2-1, is KAGVTQTPRYLIKTRGQQVTLSCSPISGHRSVSWYQQTPGQGLQFLFEYFSETQRNKGNFPGRFSGRQFSNSRSEMNVSTLELGDSALYLCASSLEASGRAYNEQFFGPGTRLTVL.